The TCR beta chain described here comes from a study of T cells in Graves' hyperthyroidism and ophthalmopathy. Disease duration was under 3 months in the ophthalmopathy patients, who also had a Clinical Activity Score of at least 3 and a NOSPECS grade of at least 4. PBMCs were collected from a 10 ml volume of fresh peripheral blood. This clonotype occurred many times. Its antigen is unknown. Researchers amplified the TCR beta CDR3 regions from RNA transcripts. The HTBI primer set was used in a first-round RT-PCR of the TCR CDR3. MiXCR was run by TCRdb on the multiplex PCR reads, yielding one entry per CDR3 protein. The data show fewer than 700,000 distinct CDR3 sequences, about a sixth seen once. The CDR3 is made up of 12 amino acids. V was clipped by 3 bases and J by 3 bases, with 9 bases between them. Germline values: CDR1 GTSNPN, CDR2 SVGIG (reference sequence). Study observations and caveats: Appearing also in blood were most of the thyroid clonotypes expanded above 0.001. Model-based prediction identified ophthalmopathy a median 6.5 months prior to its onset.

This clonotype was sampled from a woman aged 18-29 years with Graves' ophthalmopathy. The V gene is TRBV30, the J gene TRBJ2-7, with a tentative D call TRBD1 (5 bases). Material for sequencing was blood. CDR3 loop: CAWSDDSYEQYF. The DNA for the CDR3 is TGTGCCTGGAGCGACGACAGCTACGAGCAGTACTTC. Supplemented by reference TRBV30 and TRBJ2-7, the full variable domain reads SQTIHQWPATLVQPVGSPLSLECTVEGTSNPNLYWYRQAAGRGLQLLFYSVGIGQISSEVPQNLSASRPQDRQFILSSKKLLLSDSGFYLCAWSDDSYEQYFGPGTRLTVT.